This passage covers 32 T cell receptor beta chains from one sample sequenced in a study of shared clonotypes between healthy human individuals. Sequenced by immunoSEQ multiplex PCR; TCRdb stores in-frame clones only, minus some. The sample carries approximately 2.5 million clones, roughly nine tenths recorded once. Sequenced material: naive CD4+ T cells sorted from blood. The subset is: CD45RA+ positively selected. All receptors derive from a man aged 18 to 29 in good health.

V gene TRBV29-1 combines with J gene TRBJ1-2; perhaps TRBD1 as D (6 bases). CDR1 is SQVTM, CDR2 ANQGSEA, per germline. V gave up 1 base and J gave up 14 bases, with 17 bases separating them. The CDR3 is 12 residues long. CDR3 DNA: TGCAGCGTTGAAGCTACCCCAGGGGTTCATACCTTC. This gives the protein CSVEATPGVHTF.

The table lists this clone with a count of one. This rearrangement joins TRBV4-1 to TRBJ2-7, with no clear D. Germline V lookup: CDR1 MGHRA, CDR2 YSYEKL. CDR3 length equals 13 residues. V was shortened by 3 bases and J by 3 bases, with 9 bases between the two germline ends. Written as DNA, the CDR3 is TGCGCCAGCAGCCACCCCCCCCTCTACGAGCAGTACTTC. This codes for CASSHPPLYEQYF.

The rearrangement links TRBV18 to TRBJ1-6, with 9 positions matching TRBD1. CDR1 is KGHSH and CDR2 is LQKENI in the germline V gene. This CDR3 has 17 residues. After removal of 1 base from V and 3 bases from J, the junction contained 4 bases not matched to a gene. This CDR3 reads CASSPRGQGNYNSPLHF. The CDR3 nucleotides read TGTGCCAGCTCACCACGCGGACAGGGGAACTATAATTCACCCCTCCACTTT.

The chain couples TRBV11-2 to TRBJ2-7; either TRBD1 or TRBD2 may fit D (5 bases each). The CDR3 has 16 residues. In germline, CDR1 is SGHAT, CDR2 FQNNGV. V was clipped by 5 bases and J by 0 bases, with 17 bases between them. Written as DNA, the CDR3 is TGTGCCAGCAGCCGCATTACTGGGACCAGCTCCTACGAGCAGTACTTC. This sequence encodes CASSRITGTSSYEQYF.

This clone was counted a single time. The J gene is TRBJ2-7, the V gene TRBV11-2; a weak D match, TRBD2 (6 bases). The V gene's germline CDR1 is SGHAT and CDR2 FQNNGV. The V end lost 5 bases, the J end lost 4 bases, and 24 bases lay between the germline ends. This CDR3 is built from 17 residues. The CDR3 DNA follows: TGTGCCAGCAGCGCCCTGCGGGTGGGGCCGGGGAGGTACGAGCAGTACTTC. This encodes CASSALRVGPGRYEQYF.

Comment on this clone: Other DNA sequences within the sample encode an identical CDR3. The DNA of the CDR3 is TGTGCCAGCAGTCTTGGGGGGCTTGGGGCCAACGTCCTGACTTTC. As protein: CASSLGGLGANVLTF. The chain combines TRBV7-2 with TRBJ2-6; D possibly matches TRBD1 or TRBD2 (6 bases each). The CDR3 runs 15 residues. In germline, CDR1 is SGHTA, CDR2 FQGNSA. The V gene lost 6 bases and the J gene lost 3 bases, with 12 bases spanning the gap.

This chain uses TRBV27 with TRBJ2-7; TRBD2 might be the D (6 bases). V dropped 6 bases and J dropped 6 bases, with 15 bases sitting between them. The CDR3 extends over 13 amino acids. Germline V gene sequence: CDR1 MNHEY, CDR2 SMNVEV (reference sequence). In nucleotides, the CDR3 is TGTGCCAGCAGCCGGGGGAAAGGTGGCGAGCAGTACTTC. This gives the protein CASSRGKGGEQYF.

The chain is built from TRBV7-9 and TRBJ1-1; D is ambiguous. This CDR3 is 13 amino acids long. V was trimmed by 5 bases and J by 0 bases, leaving 7 bases between them. Germline-derived CDR1 and CDR2 are SEHNR and FQNEAQ (reference sequence). The CDR3 protein is CASSITVNTEAFF. CDR3 coding DNA: TGTGCCAGCAGCATCACAGTGAACACTGAAGCTTTCTTT.

This chain connects TRBV11-3 to TRBJ2-5; possibly TRBD2 for D (6 bases). Looked up from germline, CDR1 is SGHNT and CDR2 is YENEEA. V was clipped by 0 bases and J by 4 bases, with 15 bases between them. The CDR3 runs to 16 residues. The CDR3 reads CASSLDGAGHGETQYF. CDR3 in DNA: TGTGCCAGCAGCTTAGATGGAGCGGGTCACGGAGAGACCCAGTACTTC.

This chain uses TRBV14 with TRBJ1-2, with a weak D call TRBD1 (6 bases). In germline, CDR1 is SGHDN, CDR2 FVKESK. CDR3 size: 16 residues. The V end lost 1 base, the J end lost 2 bases, and 14 bases lay between the germline ends. CDR3 nucleotides: TGTGCCAGCAGCCAAGGGTTTTGGGGGGCCAACTATGGCTACACCTTC. It encodes CASSQGFWGANYGYTF.

The chain recombines TRBV28 with TRBJ2-7; possible D gene TRBD2, 5 bases. Looked up from germline, CDR1 is MDHEN and CDR2 is SYDVKM. Trimming took 4 bases from V and 3 from J, leaving 16 bases between them. The CDR3 totals 15 residues. The CDR3 sequence: CASSSSSPGSYEQYF. In DNA, the CDR3 is TGTGCCAGCAGTTCCTCCTCTCCGGGGAGCTACGAGCAGTACTTC.

V is TRBV6-1 and J is TRBJ1-5; tentatively, D is TRBD1 (5 bases). In germline, CDR1 is MNHNS, CDR2 SASEGT. V was shortened by 2 bases and J by 6 bases, with 8 bases between the two germline ends. The CDR3 is made up of 13 amino acids. The CDR3 DNA reads as TGTGCCAGCAGTGAACGGGGGAGTCAGCCCCAGCATTTT. Its protein is CASSERGSQPQHF.

This clone has only one observation. This chain uses TRBV27 with TRBJ2-5, with D unresolved. The CDR3 spans 13 residues. Trimming pared 6 bases from V and 4 bases from J, leaving 12 bases between. Looked up from germline, CDR1 is MNHEY and CDR2 is SMNVEV (reference sequence). DNA of the CDR3: TGTGCCAGCAGCACTTTAGCTGCAGAGACCCAGTACTTC. The encoded protein is CASSTLAAETQYF.

V and J are TRBV5-1 and TRBJ2-6, with D possibly being TRBD1 or TRBD2 (6 bases each). CDR1 and CDR2 (germline): SGHRS, YFSETQ. Trimming cost V 9 bases and J 0 bases, with 19 bases left between them. The CDR3 consists of 17 residues. CDR3 amino acids: CATAEGGVPSGANVLTF. In nucleotides, the CDR3 is TGCGCCACCGCCGAGGGGGGCGTCCCCTCTGGGGCCAACGTCCTGACTTTC. The whole variable domain, filled in from reference TRBV5-1 and TRBJ2-6, reads KAGVTQTPRYLIKTRGQQVTLSCSPISGHRSVSWYQQTPGQGLQFLFEYFSETQRNKGNFPGRFSGRQFSNSRSEMNVSTLELGDSALYLCATAEGGVPSGANVLTFGAGSRLTVL.

The V and J genes are TRBV18 and TRBJ2-7; 10 bases agree with TRBD2. V lost 6 bases, J lost 0 bases, and 14 bases stayed unmatched. Germline assignment: CDR1 KGHSH and CDR2 LQKENI. The CDR3 is made up of 18 amino acids. Here the CDR3 DNA reads TGTGCCAGCTCCGGCTCGGGCAGGGGACTAGCGAGCTCCTACGAGCAGTACTTC. Residues: CASSGSGRGLASSYEQYF.

The chain has TRBV18 and TRBJ1-5, with TRBD1 matching 7 bases. V dropped 3 bases and J dropped 11; count of bases not matched to a gene: 7. The CDR3 is 13 residues long. In germline, CDR1 is KGHSH, CDR2 LQKENI. The CDR3 DNA reads as TGTGCCAGCTCACCGGGGACAGAAATAGCCCAGCATTTT. Amino acids: CASSPGTEIAQHF.

This chain joins TRBV5-1 and TRBJ2-7; D is possibly TRBD2 (6 bases). The germline CDR1 and CDR2 sequences are SGHRS and YFSETQ. V lost 0 bases to trimming and J lost 0 bases, with 13 bases between them. This CDR3 comprises 16 residues. The CDR3 here is CASSLVGGRTSYEQYF. The CDR3 nucleotides read TGCGCCAGCAGCTTGGTTGGGGGGAGGACCTCCTACGAGCAGTACTTC.

The genes are TRBV30 and TRBJ2-5; D tentatively fits TRBD1 or TRBD2 (6 bases each). Between the trimmed V and J ends, which lost 3 bases and 5 bases, there was a span of 13 bases. CDR3 length equals 13 residues. Germline values: CDR1 GTSNPN, CDR2 SVGIG (reference sequence). As DNA, the CDR3 is TGTGCCTGGAGCGGGGGCCCGGGGGAGACCCAGTACTTC. Residues: CAWSGGPGETQYF.

The chain recombines TRBV19 with TRBJ2-5, with TRBD2 as a possible D gene (5 bases). V was clipped by 4 bases and J by 3 bases, with 12 bases between them. This CDR3 has 14 residues. Germline assignment: CDR1 LNHDA and CDR2 SQIVND (reference sequence). CDR3 amino acids: CASSTAGWKETQYF. DNA of the CDR3: TGTGCCAGTAGTACGGCGGGTTGGAAAGAGACCCAGTACTTC. The entire variable domain, with the rest obtained from reference TRBV19 and TRBJ2-5, is as follows: DGGITQSPKYLFRKEGQNVTLSCEQNLNHDAMYWYRQDPGQGLRLIYYSQIVNDFQKGDIAEGYSVSREKKESFPLTVTSAQKNPTAFYLCASSTAGWKETQYFGPGTRLLVL.

This sequence joins TRBV28 and TRBJ2-2; 9 bases align to TRBD1. This CDR3 contains 20 residues. Trimming at V came to 3 bases and at J to 4 bases, leaving 18 bases not matched to a gene. From germline, CDR1 is MDHEN and CDR2 SYDVKM. The CDR3 DNA is TGTGCCAGCAGTTTGATTCGAGGACAGGGGACCCCCTTTGGCACCGGGGAGCTGTTTTTT. Its protein product is CASSLIRGQGTPFGTGELFF.

The rearrangement links TRBV4-3 to TRBJ2-3; D not resolved. The germline CDR1 and CDR2 sequences are LGHNA and YSLEER. The CDR3 runs to 16 residues. Deletions cut 0 bases from V and 2 bases from J, with 12 bases between. The CDR3 DNA reads TGCGCCAGCAGCCAAGATCGGGCAACTTACACAGATACGCAGTATTTT. Its translation: CASSQDRATYTDTQYF.

This chain joins TRBV7-2 and TRBJ2-2; TRBD2 matches 8 bases. Germline V gene lookup returns CDR1 SGHTA and CDR2 FQGNSA. V shed 2 bases and J 10 bases; nucleotides not matched to a gene: 15. The CDR3 consists of 17 residues. CDR3 sequence (DNA): TGTGCCAGCAGCTTAAGACCCCCAGCGGGAGTGTCCGAGGAGCTGTTTTTT. It codes for CASSLRPPAGVSEELFF. Supplemented by reference TRBV7-2 and TRBJ2-2, the full variable domain reads GAGVSQSPSNKVTEKGKDVELRCDPISGHTALYWYRQSLGQGLEFLIYFQGNSAPDKSGLPSDRFSAERTGGSVSTLTIQRTQQEDSAVYLCASSLRPPAGVSEELFFGEGSRLTVL.

The chain uses TRBV19 and TRBJ1-2; D not certain. The CDR3 has 14 residues. In germline, CDR1 is LNHDA, CDR2 SQIVND (reference sequence). Trimming left V 6 bases short and J 2 bases short, with 13 bases between. Written as DNA, the CDR3 is TGTGCCAGTAGGGGCTACGGTCAGAACTATGGCTACACCTTC. Amino acids: CASRGYGQNYGYTF.

The chain uses TRBV10-3 and TRBJ2-1, with a weak D call TRBD2 (6 bases). Germline V gene lookup returns CDR1 ENHRY and CDR2 SYGVKD. This CDR3 has 13 amino acids. V gave up 7 bases and J gave up 4 bases, with 11 bases separating them. The DNA of the CDR3 is TGTGCCATCATGGGAGGAATATACAATGAGCAGTTCTTC. This sequence encodes CAIMGGIYNEQFF.

This rearrangement joins TRBV6-1 to TRBJ2-7, with a possible D match to TRBD1 (5 bases). There are 13 residues in the CDR3. Trimming removed 8 bases at V and 2 bases at J, with 13 bases between. The germline gives CDR1 MNHNS, CDR2 SASEGT. CDR3 sequence (DNA): TGTGCCAGCGGGGCAGGGTTAACCTACGAGCAGTACTTC. Translating gives CASGAGLTYEQYF.

The chain uses TRBV30 and TRBJ1-2, with D unclear. The ends were cut back, 2 bases at V and 4 bases at J, with 14 bases in the middle. CDR1 and CDR2 (germline): GTSNPN, SVGIG (reference sequence). The CDR3 sequence is 14 residues long. CDR3 loop: CAWSLLKKPYGYTF. CDR3 bases: TGTGCCTGGAGTCTCCTCAAAAAGCCCTATGGCTACACCTTC.

This clone was observed once. J is TRBJ2-7 and V is TRBV12-5; D is possibly TRBD2 (6 bases). V dropped 5 bases and J dropped 0 bases, with 14 bases sitting between them. The CDR3 consists of 15 residues. Germline V gives CDR1 LGHNT, CDR2 FRNRAP. The CDR3 is CASGGRLKSSYEQYF. The CDR3 coding sequence is TGTGCTAGTGGTGGGAGGCTCAAGAGCTCCTACGAGCAGTACTTC. Full variable domain (outside the CDR3, taken from reference TRBV12-5 and TRBJ2-7): DARVTQTPRHKVTEMGQEVTMRCQPILGHNTVFWYRQTMMQGLELLAYFRNRAPLDDSGMPKDRFSAEMPDATLATLKIQPSEPRDSAVYFCASGGRLKSSYEQYFGPGTRLTVT.

The CDR3 region has the DNA TGTGCCAGCAGGGACAGGGGGACTTATGGCTACACCTTC. This encodes CASRDRGTYGYTF. The chain has TRBV6-1 and TRBJ1-2; TRBD1 matches at 10 bases. Per the germline V gene, CDR1 is MNHNS and CDR2 is SASEGT. This CDR3 region has 13 residues. The J segment lost 5 bases and the V segment lost 6 bases, leaving 3 bases of the junction unmatched.

CDR3 nucleotides: TGTGCCAGCTCACCAAACTCTGGGGAGACCCAGTACTTC. This encodes CASSPNSGETQYF. The chain recombines TRBV18 with TRBJ2-5; D is uncertain. The CDR3 has 13 residues. V was pared by 2 bases and J by 5 bases, with 9 bases between. The germline V gene encodes CDR1 KGHSH and CDR2 LQKENI.

This chain uses TRBV6-1 with TRBJ2-7; either TRBD1 or TRBD2 may supply D (5 bases each). Germline V gives CDR1 MNHNS, CDR2 SASEGT. The CDR3 consists of 16 residues. Trimming pared 2 bases from V and 0 bases from J, leaving 14 bases between. The CDR3, as DNA: TGTGCCAGCAGTGAAATGGGGACCGTAAGCTCCTACGAGCAGTACTTC. This sequence encodes CASSEMGTVSSYEQYF.

This clone was seen once. The V gene is TRBV30, the J gene TRBJ2-7; D not certain. The V end lost 4 bases, the J end lost 0 bases, and 13 bases lay between the germline ends. The CDR3 covers 14 residues. The germline CDR1 and CDR2 sequences are GTSNPN and SVGIG (reference sequence). CDR3: CAWNVTGSSYEQYF. CDR3 DNA: TGTGCCTGGAATGTAACGGGCAGCTCCTACGAGCAGTACTTC.

The rearrangement uses TRBV6-1 and TRBJ1-1; D is ambiguous. Per the germline V gene, CDR1 is MNHNS and CDR2 is SASEGT. The CDR3 covers 14 residues. V shed 7 bases and J shed 1 base, with 13 bases lying between them. The CDR3 region is CASNRETGNTEAFF. For the CDR3, the DNA is TGTGCCAGCAACCGTGAAACGGGGAACACTGAAGCTTTCTTT.